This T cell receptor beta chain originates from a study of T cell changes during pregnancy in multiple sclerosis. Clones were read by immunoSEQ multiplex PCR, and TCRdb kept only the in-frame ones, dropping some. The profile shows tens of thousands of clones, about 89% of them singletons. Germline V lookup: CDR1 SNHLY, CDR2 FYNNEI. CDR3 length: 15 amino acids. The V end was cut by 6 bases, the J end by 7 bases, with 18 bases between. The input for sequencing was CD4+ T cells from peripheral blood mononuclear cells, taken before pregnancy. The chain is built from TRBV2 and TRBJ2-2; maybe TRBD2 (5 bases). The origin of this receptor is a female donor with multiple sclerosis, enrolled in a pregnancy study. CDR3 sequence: CASSARTSSGGELFF. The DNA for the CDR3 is TGTGCCAGCAGCGCACGAACTAGTTCGGGCGGGGAGCTGTTTTTT.